This paragraph reports one T cell receptor beta chain. Antigen specificity is unknown. The CDR3 contains 14 residues. Trimming pared 4 bases from V and 9 bases from J, leaving 16 bases between. Looked up from germline, CDR1 is GTSNPN and CDR2 is SVGIG (reference sequence). Deep was the level at which the assay was run. Authors' methods: In the immunoSEQ data, sequences were junction-only and lacked quality scores, so filtering differed. TCRdb keeps only in-frame clones here, not all; method: immunoSEQ multiplex PCR. That table gives V, J and clone size, and the DNA gave D and trimming. The sample shows roughly 300,000 clones, around 87% of them seen only once. These data are taken from a study of shared clonotypes between healthy human individuals. On the study more broadly: Researchers drew samples from two women and a few men aged 18 to 49. Study-level results: Measured sharing among donors was expected to vary with sequencing depth.

Sequenced: memory CD8+ T cells sorted from blood. Noted subset: CD45RO+ cells pooled with CCR7-negative TemRA cells. This sequence joins TRBV30 and TRBJ1-6; D perhaps matches TRBD1 (6 bases). This TCR derives from a man in his late teens or twenties in good health. CDR3 region: CAWITGSGGSPLHF. Here the CDR3 DNA reads TGTGCCTGGATTACAGGGTCTGGGGGTTCACCCCTCCACTTT.